This T cell receptor beta chain was identified in a study of T cell responses to AZD1222 COVID-19 vaccine. Notes on the study in general: Donors were chiefly white British, with a greater number of females, and clonal diversity was perhaps underestimated.

From germline, CDR1 is SGHNT and CDR2 YENEEA. The CDR3 sequence is 12 residues long. Trimming shortened V by 5 bases and J by 1 base, and 5 bases separated the two germline ends. The repertoire was sequenced with immunoSEQ multiplex PCR; TCRdb's copy has only in-frame clones and lacks some. There are 95,000 to 150,000 clones in the sample; about 85% occur only once, and around 6.2% lies in the top ten. A note on this clone: No antigen is known for it.

The chain joins TRBV11-3 to TRBJ1-1, with unresolved D. The sample consisted of peripheral blood, taken on day 0 of AZD1222 vaccination. This receptor was obtained from an adult in good health. The CDR3 DNA reads as TGTGCCAGCAGCCCCCGGAACACTGAAGCTTTCTTT. Residues: CASSPRNTEAFF. Full variable domain (rest looked up from reference TRBV11-3 and TRBJ1-1): EAGVVQSPRYKIIEKKQPVAFWCNPISGHNTLYWYLQNLGQGPELLIRYENEEAVDDSQLPKDRFSAERLKGVDSTLKIQPAELGDSAVYLCASSPRNTEAFFGQGTRLTVV.